These 8 T cell receptor beta chains were all obtained from the same sample, sequenced in a study of CD8+CD57+ T cells in acquired aplastic anemia. Whoever was chosen for sequencing had shown CD8+CD57+ cell expansion by flow cytometry. TCR beta VDJ combinations and CDR3 sequences were profiled from genomic DNA. TCRdb fed the reads into MiXCR, producing one record per CDR3 protein. Here the sample spans roughly 200,000 distinct CDR3 sequences, 50% to 70% being singletons. The material sequenced was sorted CD4+, CD8+, or CD8+CD57+ T cells (not recorded which) from PBMCs. The receptors come from a human donor with aplastic anemia.

The V call is TRBV10-3, the J call TRBJ2-7; 8 nucleotides align to TRBD2. Per germline, CDR1 ENHRY and CDR2 SYGVKD. V shed 4 bases and J 2 bases; nucleotides not matched to a gene: 10. There are 16 residues in the CDR3. The CDR3 sequence is CAISGAVLAVTYEQYF. The CDR3 coding sequence is TGTGCCATCAGTGGGGCTGTACTAGCGGTTACCTACGAGCAGTACTTC.

This clonotype was counted between two and nine times. The chain carries TRBV7-9 and TRBJ2-3; D is possibly TRBD1 (5 bases). The CDR3 is 14 residues long. Trimming took off 8 bases at V and 0 bases at J, with 12 bases between the two ends. Germline values: CDR1 SEHNR, CDR2 FQNEAQ (reference sequence). DNA of the CDR3: TGTGCCAGCCCCAGAGCAGGGAGCACAGATACGCAGTATTTT. Translated: CASPRAGSTDTQYF.

The chain links TRBV20-1 to TRBJ2-1, with 9 bases matching TRBD1. The CDR3 runs to 12 residues. The V gene's germline CDR1 is DFQATT and CDR2 SNEGSKA (reference sequence). Trimming took 6 bases from V and 15 from J; bases not matched to a gene: 12. CDR3 sequence (DNA): TGCAGTGCAGTCAAGACAGGGGGTATCTGGTTCTTC. This codes for CSAVKTGGIWFF.

This clonotype was counted at least ten times. The chain has TRBV11-2 and TRBJ1-6; maybe TRBD1 (6 bases). The CDR3 contains 16 residues. Germline V gives CDR1 SGHAT, CDR2 FQNNGV. The germline V and J ends were trimmed by 2 bases and 12 bases, with 20 bases remaining between them. The CDR3 nucleotides are TGTGCCAGCAGCTTATTACCCGACAGGAACGCGAAACCCCTCCACTTT. It is translated as CASSLLPDRNAKPLHF.

With regard to this clonotype: One end of the junction varies from germline; a read error may be responsible. The chain has TRBV7-8 and TRBJ1-5; D is unclear. The CDR3 has 15 amino acids. The germline V gene encodes CDR1 SGHVS and CDR2 FQNEAQ. CDR3 bases: TGTGCCGGCAGCTTAGGATCCTCCGGCGGACAGCCCCAGCATTTT. Translating it yields CAGSLGSSGGQPQHF. The variable domain in full, completed from reference TRBV7-8 and TRBJ1-5, reads GAGVSQSPRYKVAKRGQDVALRCDPISGHVSLFWYQQALGQGPEFLTYFQNEAQLDKSGLPSDRFFAERPEGSVSTLKIQRTQQEDSAVYLCAGSLGSSGGQPQHFGDGTRLSIL.

About this clonotype itself: Relative to the germline gene, one junction end is altered; a read error may explain this. This sequence joins TRBV19 and TRBJ2-3; D ambiguous. The tail of the sequence fits TRBJ1-5 better, so the J call may be wrong. From germline, CDR1 is LNHDA and CDR2 SQIVND (reference sequence). This CDR3 comprises 15 residues. The CDR3 protein is CASGIGELAEDTQHF. DNA of the CDR3: TGTGCCAGTGGTATAGGTGAACTAGCGGAAGATACGCAGCATTTT.

This clonotype was observed many times. The chain joins TRBV5-8 to TRBJ2-3, with unresolved D. This CDR3 is built from 14 residues. The V and J ends lost 1 base and 0 bases respectively, with 6 bases between them. Germline V gives CDR1 SGHTS, CDR2 YDEGEE. The CDR3 nucleotides are TGTGCCAGCAGCTTGAGGTTAAGCACAGATACGCAGTATTTT. Translated, it gives CASSLRLSTDTQYF.

The chain combines TRBV7-2 with TRBJ2-7; a possible D gene is TRBD1 (6 bases). CDR3 length: 14 amino acids. The V end was cut by 5 bases, the J end by 6 bases, with 17 bases between. Germline-derived CDR1 and CDR2 are SGHTA and FQGNSA. The CDR3 loop is CASSPPAGEGEQYF. CDR3 nucleotide sequence: TGTGCCAGCAGCCCCCCGGCAGGGGAAGGCGAGCAGTACTTC.